Listed here are 9 T cell receptor beta chains from one sample, sequenced in a study of CXCR3-negative and CXCR3-positive naive CD8 T cells. Study findings and constraints: More hydrophobic TRB CDR3s were found in CXCR3-positive naive cells than in CXCR3-negative naive cells.

The study made its TRB cDNA libraries by 5' RACE, adding UMI labels. TCRdb re-called the 5' RACE reads and catalogs CDR3 proteins one per entry, DNA excluded. Recorded here are 85,000 to 120,000 distinct CDR3 sequences; the top ten clones represent more than 0.3%. These receptors have no known antigen. The sequenced material came from naive CXCR3+ CD8+ T cells from blood. The subset here: CD45RO-CCR7+CD27+CD95- naive CD8+ T cells expressing CXCR3 (TNR3+). These receptor sequences come from a human donor in good health. Some clones in this sample may be carry-over from other donors' samples.

CDR3: CASIQFPRYEQYF. The rearrangement uses TRBV3-1 and TRBJ2-7; checking the TCRdb D call of TRBD2 is not possible without DNA. Germline V gene data show CDR1 as LGHDT and CDR2 as YNNKEL (reference sequence). This CDR3 has 13 residues.

This rearrangement joins TRBV7-2 to TRBJ2-1; TCRdb calls TRBD1, which cannot be checked without DNA. The V gene's germline CDR1 is SGHTA and CDR2 FQGNSA. The CDR3 runs 15 residues. The CDR3 here is CASSLSHRGRNEQFF.

This chain uses TRBV5-5 with TRBJ2-7. This CDR3 has 11 residues. CDR1 and CDR2 from the germline V gene are SGHKS and YYEKEE (reference sequence). The CDR3 sequence: CASSLANEQYF.

The J gene is TRBJ2-5, the V gene TRBV5-1. Germline CDR1 reads SGHRS; CDR2 reads YFSETQ. The CDR3 is 13 residues long. CDR3 residues: CASSFGPEETQYF.

The chain couples TRBV6-2 or TRBV6-3 to TRBJ2-1; TCRdb reports TRBD2, a call that lacks DNA to check it against. Germline V lookup: CDR1 MNHEY, CDR2 SVGEGT. The CDR3 consists of 15 residues. The CDR3 region is CASSLTSGPYNEQFF.

The chain combines TRBV4-2 with TRBJ1-1; the D call from TCRdb, TRBD1, cannot be confirmed without DNA. CDR3 length equals 16 residues. Germline lookup yields CDR1 LGHNA and CDR2 YNFKEQ. The CDR3 protein is CASSQASAGASIEAFF.

This chain links TRBV7-9 with TRBJ1-1. CDR1 SEHNR and CDR2 FQNEAQ come from the germline V gene (reference sequence). The CDR3 spans 12 residues. The CDR3 region is CASKSGSTEAFF.

This chain uses TRBV3-1 with TRBJ2-5; there is no DNA to check the TCRdb D call of TRBD2. CDR1 LGHDT and CDR2 YNNKEL come from the germline V gene (reference sequence). This CDR3 is 19 amino acids long. The CDR3 is CASSQEGGYPGGPVKTQYF.

This sequence joins TRBV15 and TRBJ2-7; the TCRdb D gene call, TRBD2, has no DNA to confirm it. The CDR3 totals 15 residues. Germline V gene sequence: CDR1 LNHNV, CDR2 YYDKDF (reference sequence). The CDR3 region is CATSRDRTVTYEQYF.